The present T cell receptor (beta chain) was sequenced within a study of circulating and synovial CD4+ cells in juvenile arthritis. Findings and caveats of the study: Compared with bulk blood, circulating pathogenic-like lymphocytes shared substantially more CDR3 sequences with synovial T cells. CPL and bulk CD4 samples differed at least tenfold in T cell genomes.

The repertoire was sequenced with immunoSEQ multiplex PCR; TCRdb's copy has only in-frame clones and lacks some. The sample holds about 30,000 clones; 80% to 95% are singletons and the top ten take 2.9%. A note on this clone: Antigen specificity is unknown.

Material for sequencing was CD4+ T cells from blood. This TCR was recovered from a human donor with juvenile idiopathic arthritis.

The CDR3 bases are TGTGCCAGCATCGGGCAGGGGTTCGCCGAGCAGTACTTC. This codes for CASIGQGFAEQYF. This sequence joins TRBV27 and TRBJ2-5; a possible D gene is TRBD1 (6 bases). TRBJ2-7 matches the DNA end more closely, so the J call is doubtful. Germline CDR1 reads MNHEY; CDR2 reads SMNVEV (reference sequence). The length of the CDR3 is 13 residues.